This T cell receptor (beta chain) is from a study of T cell responses to AZD1222 COVID-19 vaccine. Note on this clone: Its antigen is not identified.

The CDR3 sequence is 16 residues long. Germline V gene lookup returns CDR1 SGHAT and CDR2 FQNNGV. Trimming at V came to 3 bases and at J to 0 bases, leaving 5 bases not matched to a gene. Overall study findings and caveats: AZD1222 recipients seropositive at baseline numbered only 5 to 7. Donors in the cohort were predominantly white British and more often female, and clonal diversity was possibly underestimated. Targets within unmutated variant regions were reportedly found for nearly half of spike-specific TCRs.

Sequenced by immunoSEQ multiplex PCR; TCRdb stores in-frame clones only, minus some. The sample yields more than 140,000 clones, about nine tenths seen once. The sequence was collected from an adult in good health. This specimen was peripheral blood, taken on day 0 of AZD1222 vaccination. This chain joins TRBV11-2 and TRBJ1-3, with 7 nucleotides matching TRBD1. The chain's CDR3 is CASSFGTVYSGNTIYF. The CDR3 coding sequence is TGTGCCAGCAGCTTCGGGACAGTATACTCTGGAAACACCATATATTTT.